Detailed here is one T cell receptor (beta chain). The data stem from a study of Ad26.COV2.S vaccination and SARS-CoV-2 variants. Background on the study: Recipients of Ad26.COV2.S got it intramuscularly, once or twice 56 days apart.

This CDR3 has 15 amino acids. The germline V and J ends were trimmed by 11 bases and 4 bases, with 21 bases remaining between them. Germline V gives CDR1 SEHNR, CDR2 FQNEAQ (reference sequence). The method was immunoSEQ multiplex PCR; TCRdb's version includes in-frame clones alone and lacks a portion of them. The sample contains roughly 510,000 clones, roughly nine tenths of which appear only once. Treatment: 19 received Ad26.COV2.S at low or high dose, single or two shots; several received placebo; per-sample allocation not given. The investigators took samples on day 63 after the first vaccine or placebo injection. Whoever gave the sample was an adult aged 18-55 years in Boston.

The specimen was peripheral blood, collected in a trial of Ad26.COV2.S vaccine versus placebo. This receptor was obtained from a person between 18 and 65 years old who received the Ad26.COV2.S COVID-19 vaccine or a placebo. The chain has TRBV7-9 and TRBJ1-3; no reliable D call. CDR3 sequence: CAGIRGGSRGNTIYF. The CDR3, as DNA: TGTGCCGGTATCCGCGGAGGGTCACGCGGAAACACCATATATTTT.